Below are 2 T cell receptor beta chains sequenced from a single sample in a study of T cell repertoires in cytomegalovirus infection. The antigens of these receptors remain unknown. TCRdb independently ran MiXCR on the reads; one entry per CDR3 protein. The sample records around 770,000 distinct CDR3 sequences, under 35% being singletons. The specimen was cultured CD8+ T cells from PBMCs, collected from culture after CMV antigen stimulation. Every receptor here comes from a human donor in good health (CMV status not recorded). Some clones in this sample may be carry-over from other donors' samples.

The chain links TRBV12-3 or TRBV12-4 to TRBJ2-7, with D perhaps matching TRBD1 (6 bases). V was shortened by 3 bases and J by 5 bases, with 14 bases between the two germline ends. The CDR3 has 14 residues. As DNA, the CDR3 is TGTGCCAGCAGTTTCAGGACAGCTTTCGACGAGCAGTACTTC. This encodes CASSFRTAFDEQYF.

The sample holds many counts of this clonotype. This chain connects TRBV7-9 to TRBJ2-2; D not certain. The CDR3 has 16 residues. Trimming cost V 5 bases and J 4 bases, with 17 bases left between them. The V gene's germline CDR1 is SEHNR and CDR2 FQNEAQ (reference sequence). CDR3 sequence (DNA): TGTGCCAGCAGCCCCCCCTCAGAAGATCCCACCGGGGAGCTGTTTTTT. Protein: CASSPPSEDPTGELFF.